These T cell receptor beta chains were read from a single sample in a study of graft-versus-host responses after intestinal transplantation. Repertoires were generated with immunoSEQ multiplex PCR, while TCRdb's copy carries only in-frame clones and drops some. Of 55,000 to 70,000 clones in the sample, about 90% were seen once. The sample in question was PBMCs, obtained about 120 days after intestinal transplantation. These TCRs come from a human patient who received an intestinal transplant, so some T cells may come from the graft donor. CDR3s include the opening cysteine and the closing phenylalanine or tryptophan. The D gene is left open where the match is weak. For some rows the clone size is stated as once, few or many, or as a class when expanded; others skip it.

clone_size	v_call	d_call	j_call	cdr3_aa	cdr3_nt
.	TRBV12-1	.	TRBJ2-2	CASSFGGGGNTGELFF	TGTGCCAGCAGCTTTGGAGGCGGGGGAAACACCGGGGAGCTGTTTTTT
.	TRBV30	TRBD2	TRBJ2-5	CAWSRGLAGGPGETQYF	TGTGCCTGGAGCAGGGGACTAGCGGGGGGGCCCGGGGAGACCCAGTACTTC
.	TRBV15	.	TRBJ2-5	CATSRDSSGVETQYF	TGTGCCACCAGCAGAGATTCCTCAGGGGTGGAGACCCAGTACTTC
once	TRBV6-6	.	TRBJ2-3	CASKRIGADTQYF	TGTGCCAGCAAGAGAATCGGGGCAGATACGCAGTATTTT
.	TRBV4-1	.	TRBJ2-5	CASSQDRNSGQTQYF	TGCGCCAGCAGCCAAGATCGGAACAGCGGTCAGACCCAGTACTTC
.	TRBV6-5	TRBD2	TRBJ2-2	CASSTGGLTGELFF	TGTGCCAGCAGCACGGGGGGGCTGACCGGGGAGCTGTTTTTT
few	TRBV4-1	TRBD2	TRBJ2-1	CASSQGLAAYNEQFF	TGCGCCAGCAGCCAGGGACTAGCGGCTTACAATGAGCAGTTCTTC
.	TRBV11-2	.	TRBJ2-5	CASSYPGHHPETQYF	TGTGCCAGCAGCTACCCGGGACACCACCCGGAGACCCAGTACTTC
.	TRBV4-1	.	TRBJ2-1	CASSQVPGTTNEQFF	TGCGCCAGCAGCCAAGTCCCCGGGACCACCAATGAGCAGTTCTTC
.	TRBV18	.	TRBJ1-6	CASSPADRSSPLHF	TGTGCCAGCTCACCTGCGGACAGAAGTTCGCCCCTCCACTTT
once	TRBV5-1	TRBD1	TRBJ2-3	CASSLWTGRTDTQYF	TGCGCCAGCAGTCTATGGACAGGGCGGACGGATACGCAGTATTTT
.	TRBV28	TRBD1	TRBJ1-5	CASSLWTGGAWQPQHF	TGTGCCAGCAGTCTTTGGACAGGGGGCGCATGGCAGCCCCAGCATTTT
.	TRBV19	.	TRBJ2-5	CASSSPGEDQETQYF	TGTGCCAGTAGTTCCCCGGGGGAAGACCAAGAGACCCAGTACTTC
.	TRBV5-1	.	TRBJ2-7	CASSLETGVYEQYF	TGCGCCAGCAGCTTGGAGACAGGAGTCTACGAGCAGTACTTC
.	TRBV13	TRBD2	TRBJ2-2	CASSLTSGRADTGELFF	TGTGCCAGCAGCTTAACTAGCGGGAGGGCCGACACCGGGGAGCTGTTTTTT
.	TRBV9	.	TRBJ2-7	CASSVAAGTYEQYF	TGTGCCAGCAGCGTAGCAGCGGGTACCTACGAGCAGTACTTC
.	TRBV12-2	.	TRBJ1-6	CARNRGAPLHF	TGTGCGAGGAATCGGGGGGCACCCCTCCACTTT
.	TRBV4-1	.	TRBJ2-7	CASSRLSPHSYEQYF	TGCGCCAGCAGCCGGTTGTCCCCACACTCCTACGAGCAGTACTTC
.	TRBV7-9	TRBD1	TRBJ1-3	CASSTGTGEGNTIYF	TGTGCCAGCAGCACCGGGACAGGGGAGGGAAACACCATATATTTT
.	TRBV5-1	TRBD1	TRBJ1-5	CASSRTGLSNQPQHF	TGCGCCAGCAGCAGGACAGGGTTGAGCAATCAGCCCCAGCATTTT
.	TRBV6-4	.	TRBJ2-1	CASSERATPGNEQFF	TGTGCCAGCAGTGAAAGGGCCACCCCCGGCAATGAGCAGTTCTTC
.	TRBV5-1	TRBD2	TRBJ2-7	CASSLATSRTYEQYF	TGCGCCAGCAGCTTGGCGACTAGCCGAACCTACGAGCAGTACTTC
.	TRBV28	TRBD1	TRBJ2-2	CASSLNRGQGGELFF	TGTGCCAGCAGTCTCAACAGGGGGCAGGGCGGGGAGCTGTTTTTT
.	TRBV15	TRBD1	TRBJ1-2	CATSNDRGPIGYTF	TGTGCCACCAGCAACGACAGGGGGCCCATTGGCTACACCTTC
.	TRBV7-9	.	TRBJ1-5	CASSLGVGSNQPQHF	TGTGCCAGCAGCTTAGGAGTTGGGAGCAATCAGCCCCAGCATTTT
.	TRBV2	TRBD1	TRBJ2-3	CASRVGQAGDTQYF	TGTGCCAGCAGAGTTGGACAGGCGGGAGATACGCAGTATTTT
.	TRBV6-1	TRBD1	TRBJ1-5	CASSDPGGGQPQHF	TGTGCCAGCAGTGATCCAGGGGGGGGGCAGCCCCAGCATTTT
.	TRBV15	.	TRBJ1-3	CATSRDQGGFGNTIYF	TGTGCCACCAGCAGAGATCAAGGAGGGTTTGGAAACACCATATATTTT
.	TRBV5-4	TRBD2	TRBJ2-5	CASSRTGTSGRETQYF	TGTGCCAGCAGTCGTACCGGGACTAGCGGGAGAGAGACCCAGTACTTC
.	TRBV9	.	TRBJ1-1	CASSVAWGEAFF	TGTGCCAGCAGCGTAGCCTGGGGCGAAGCTTTCTTT
few	TRBV4-1	TRBD2	TRBJ2-1	CASSQTGTSGRTGTWYEQFF	TGCGCCAGCAGCCAAACCGGGACTAGCGGGAGAACGGGCACATGGTATGAGCAGTTCTTC
.	TRBV5-8	TRBD2	TRBJ2-5	CASSLTSGSFQETQYF	TGTGCCAGCAGCTTAACTAGCGGGAGTTTTCAAGAGACCCAGTACTTC
.	TRBV30	TRBD2	TRBJ2-7	CACTGLGTYEQYF	TGTGCCTGTACGGGACTAGGCACCTACGAGCAGTACTTC
.	TRBV5-5	.	TRBJ1-5	CASSFEVSNQPQHF	TGTGCCAGCAGCTTCGAAGTAAGCAATCAGCCCCAGCATTTT
few	TRBV10-3	TRBD2	TRBJ2-2	CAIKGTSGRGSTGELFF	TGTGCCATCAAAGGGACTAGCGGGAGGGGGAGCACCGGGGAGCTGTTTTTT
.	TRBV5-1	.	TRBJ2-4	CASRPNPRPAKNIQYF	TGCGCCAGCAGACCCAACCCGAGGCCCGCCAAAAACATTCAGTACTTC
.	TRBV7-9	.	TRBJ2-6	CASIRGSGANVLTF	TGTGCCAGCATCAGGGGTTCTGGGGCCAACGTCCTGACTTTC
once	TRBV5-1	TRBD2	TRBJ2-2	CASSLAVPGRRGTGELFF	TGCGCCAGCAGCTTGGCCGTTCCCGGGAGGCGGGGCACCGGGGAGCTGTTTTTT
.	TRBV18	TRBD1	TRBJ2-1	CASQPPGDRGGNEQFF	TGTGCCAGCCAGCCTCCGGGGGACAGGGGCGGGAATGAGCAGTTCTTC
.	TRBV27	.	TRBJ1-5	CASSSVGGNQPQHF	TGTGCCAGCAGTTCGGTGGGGGGGAATCAGCCCCAGCATTTT
.	TRBV5-1	.	TRBJ2-3	CASSSLALSTDTQYF	TGCGCCAGCAGCTCCCTAGCACTTAGCACAGATACGCAGTATTTT
.	TRBV11-2	.	TRBJ2-7	CASRRTDTYEQYF	TGTGCCAGCAGACGGACGGATACCTACGAGCAGTACTTC
.	TRBV7-9	TRBD2	TRBJ2-7	CASSLAGWTSDWYEQYF	TGTGCCAGCAGCTTAGCAGGCTGGACTAGCGACTGGTACGAGCAGTACTTC
.	TRBV5-1	TRBD2	TRBJ2-1	CASSLDSGRNEQFF	TGCGCCAGCAGCTTGGATAGCGGGAGGAATGAGCAGTTCTTC
.	TRBV29-1	.	TRBJ1-1	CSVEDRGRAEAFF	TGCAGCGTTGAAGATCGGGGACGAGCTGAAGCTTTCTTT
few	TRBV5-1	.	TRBJ1-5	CASSLEGYQPQHF	TGCGCCAGCAGCTTGGAAGGGTATCAGCCCCAGCATTTT
.	TRBV11-2	TRBD1	TRBJ2-3	CASSFYQGGTDTQYF	TGTGCCAGCAGCTTCTATCAGGGGGGCACAGATACGCAGTATTTT